The 18 T cell receptor beta chains reported below all come from one sample, sequenced in a study of CD8 T cells in Susac syndrome. With random hexamers, 0.5 to 1 ug RNA was reverse transcribed. TCRdb re-derived calls from the immunoSEQ multiplex PCR reads in MiXCR, one entry per CDR3 protein. The sample has about 120,000 distinct CDR3 sequences; 94% are singletons. Sequenced input: CD4+ T cells from PBMCs. The origin of the receptors is a human donor in good health.

The chain joins TRBV21-1 to TRBJ2-4; the listed D gene, TRBD1, was not tested against the DNA. TRBV21-1 is a pseudogene. The CDR3 is made up of 17 amino acids. CDR3: CASSAPGGNLAKNIQYF. CDR3 nucleotide sequence: TGTGCCAGCAGCGCGCCAGGGGGCAATCTAGCCAAAAACATTCAGTACTTC.

The rearrangement joins TRBV2 to TRBJ2-5, with D hard to call. Trimming took off 1 base at V and 5 bases at J, with 11 bases between the two ends. Germline CDR1 and CDR2: SNHLY and FYNNEI. The CDR3 has 14 amino acids. CDR3 in amino acids: CASSEDWATETQYF. The CDR3 nucleotides are TGTGCCAGCAGTGAAGATTGGGCCACGGAGACCCAGTACTTC.

This clonotype was counted a single time. J is TRBJ2-3 and V is TRBV20-1; 9 bases map to TRBD2. J gave up 1 base and V 5 bases, and 4 bases lay outside the gene matches. Germline V gene sequence: CDR1 DFQATT, CDR2 SNEGSKA (reference sequence). The CDR3 spans 14 residues. The CDR3 nucleotides are TGCAGTGCTGAGACTAGCGGACGCACAGATACGCAGTATTTT. It is translated as CSAETSGRTDTQYF.

This clonotype was detected only once. The chain carries TRBV6-2 or TRBV6-3 and TRBJ2-5; 12 bases align to TRBD2. Germline CDR1 and CDR2: MNHEY and SVGEGT. V trimming: 6 bases; J trimming: 5 bases; junction bases outside the gene matches: 10. This CDR3 is 16 amino acids long. The CDR3 spells CASRAPSGRAGETQYF. CDR3 in DNA: TGTGCCAGCAGGGCTCCTAGCGGGAGGGCAGGGGAGACCCAGTACTTC.

The J gene is TRBJ2-1, the V gene TRBV9, with no clear D. The CDR3 covers 14 residues. V was cut by 7 bases and J by 0 bases, with 11 bases left in between. Germline assignment: CDR1 SGDLS and CDR2 YYNGEE. In DNA, the CDR3 is TGTGCCAGCCACATAGCTAGCTCCTACAATGAGCAGTTCTTC. Protein: CASHIASSYNEQFF.

A single count supports this clonotype. This chain links TRBV7-9 with TRBJ2-5, with 11 bases aligning to TRBD2. V shed 5 bases and J 4 bases; nucleotides not matched to a gene: 9. CDR3 length: 16 residues. Looked up from germline, CDR1 is SEHNR and CDR2 is FQNEAQ (reference sequence). This CDR3 reads CASSLSGRAYGETQYF. The CDR3 coding sequence is TGTGCCAGCAGCCTTAGCGGGAGGGCCTACGGAGAGACCCAGTACTTC.

CDR3 region: CASIPSGGRNTGELFF. CDR3 sequence (DNA): TGTGCCAGCATTCCTAGCGGGGGGCGAAACACCGGGGAGCTGTTTTTT. The chain links TRBV6-2 or TRBV6-3 to TRBJ2-2, with 11 nucleotides matching TRBD2. V was pared by 7 bases and J by 2 bases, with 6 bases of the junction left unmatched. The CDR3 length is 16 residues. In germline, CDR1 is MNHEY, CDR2 SVGEGT.

The CDR3 loop is CASSAGEIQYF. CDR3 bases: TGTGCCAGCAGTGCCGGTGAAATCCAGTACTTC. The V call is TRBV28, the J call TRBJ2-5; D remains ambiguous. Trimming took off 5 bases at V and 10 bases at J, with 11 bases between the two ends. Germline CDR1 and CDR2: MDHEN and SYDVKM. The CDR3 is 11 amino acids.

The chain couples TRBV7-2 to TRBJ1-5; no definite D call. The CDR3 spans 13 residues. V was shortened by 5 bases and J by 4 bases, with 9 bases between the two germline ends. Germline V gene lookup returns CDR1 SGHTA and CDR2 FQGNSA. CDR3 sequence reads: CASSHDHNQPQHF. In DNA, the CDR3 is TGTGCCAGCAGCCATGACCATAATCAGCCCCAGCATTTT. The whole variable domain, remainder taken from reference TRBV7-2 and TRBJ1-5, is GAGVSQSPSNKVTEKGKDVELRCDPISGHTALYWYRQSLGQGLEFLIYFQGNSAPDKSGLPSDRFSAERTGGSVSTLTIQRTQQEDSAVYLCASSHDHNQPQHFGDGTRLSIL.

The rearrangement links TRBV5-1 to TRBJ2-3; D uncertain. The length of the CDR3 is 12 residues. The ends were cut back, 3 bases at V and 6 bases at J, with 8 bases in the middle. Germline CDR1 reads SGHRS; CDR2 reads YFSETQ. CDR3 sequence: CASSSGFDTQYF. The CDR3 DNA is TGCGCCAGCAGCTCAGGATTTGATACGCAGTATTTT.

This chain links TRBV9 with TRBJ2-1; D might be TRBD2 (6 bases). Germline V lookup: CDR1 SGDLS, CDR2 YYNGEE. Trimming removed 1 base at V and 4 bases at J, with 15 bases between. This CDR3 is built from 16 residues. The CDR3 protein is CASSVFGASVYNEQFF. CDR3 DNA: TGTGCCAGCAGCGTATTCGGGGCTAGCGTTTACAATGAGCAGTTCTTC.

This clonotype was counted a single time. This sequence joins TRBV7-8 and TRBJ2-1; unclear D gene. The CDR3 runs 14 residues. Trimming took off 8 bases at V and 8 bases at J, with 19 bases between the two ends. Germline values: CDR1 SGHVS, CDR2 FQNEAQ. CDR3 region: CASSDRVRVDEQFF. CDR3 in DNA: TGTGCCAGCTCGGATCGGGTTCGGGTCGATGAGCAGTTCTTC.

V gene TRBV5-8 combines with J gene TRBJ2-4; D ambiguous. In germline, CDR1 is SGHTS, CDR2 YDEGEE. The CDR3 is made up of 13 amino acids. V lost 3 bases and J lost 2, with 6 bases in between. CDR3 nucleotides: TGTGCCAGCAGCTCACAGCCCAAAAACATTCAGTACTTC. Protein: CASSSQPKNIQYF.

V gene TRBV20-1 combines with J gene TRBJ1-2, with D uncertain. There are 12 residues in the CDR3. CDR1 is DFQATT, CDR2 SNEGSKA, per germline (reference sequence). V lost 3 bases and J 13 bases, leaving 18 bases between the germline ends. The CDR3 nucleotides read TGCAGTGCTAGGAGGTCGGACCGAGGTGCCACCTTC. Amino acid sequence: CSARRSDRGATF.

The chain couples TRBV29-1 to TRBJ2-1; TRBD1 aligns across 7 bases. Losses at the gene ends were 7 bases for V and 0 bases for J; bases not matched to a gene: 12. The CDR3 has 16 amino acids. Germline V lookup: CDR1 SQVTM, CDR2 ANQGSEA. CDR3 nucleotides: TGCAGCGCGGGACAGAGTCCGGTTAGCTCCTACAATGAGCAGTTCTTC. Translating it yields CSAGQSPVSSYNEQFF.

The genes are TRBV5-1 and TRBJ1-4; TRBD1 aligns across 7 bases. This CDR3 has 15 residues. Germline V gene data show CDR1 as SGHRS and CDR2 as YFSETQ. V gave up 3 bases and J gave up 5 bases; unmatched junction bases: 7. The CDR3 region is CASSSNDRENEKLFF. The CDR3, as DNA: TGCGCCAGCAGCTCAAACGACAGGGAGAATGAAAAACTGTTTTTT.

This chain uses TRBV12-3 or TRBV12-4 with TRBJ2-7, with D perhaps matching TRBD1 (6 bases). CDR3 size: 14 residues. V was cut by 3 bases and J by 0 bases, with 9 bases left in between. Here the CDR3 reads CASSFLDSSYEQYF. CDR3 nucleotides: TGTGCCAGCAGTTTCTTGGACAGCTCCTACGAGCAGTACTTC.

This sequence joins TRBV19 and TRBJ1-1; D gene unclear. There are 13 residues in the CDR3. CDR1 is LNHDA, CDR2 SQIVND, per germline (reference sequence). V lost 3 bases and J lost 4, with 9 bases in between. The CDR3, as DNA: TGTGCCAGTAGTATTGAGTCCCTCACTGAAGCTTTCTTT. Translating it yields CASSIESLTEAFF.